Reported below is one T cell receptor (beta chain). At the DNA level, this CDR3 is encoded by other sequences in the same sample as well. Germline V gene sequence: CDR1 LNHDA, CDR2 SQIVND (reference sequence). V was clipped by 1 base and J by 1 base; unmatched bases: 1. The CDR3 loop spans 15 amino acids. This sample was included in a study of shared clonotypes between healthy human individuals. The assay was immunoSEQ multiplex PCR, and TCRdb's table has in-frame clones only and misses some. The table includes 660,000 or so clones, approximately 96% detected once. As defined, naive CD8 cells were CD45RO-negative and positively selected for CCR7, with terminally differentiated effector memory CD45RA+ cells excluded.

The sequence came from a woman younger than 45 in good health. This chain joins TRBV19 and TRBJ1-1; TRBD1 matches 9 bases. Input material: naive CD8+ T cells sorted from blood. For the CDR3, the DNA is TGTGCCAGTAGTATAGCGACAGGGGGGAACACTGAAGCTTTCTTT. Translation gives CASSIATGGNTEAFF. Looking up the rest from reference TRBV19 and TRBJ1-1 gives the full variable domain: DGGITQSPKYLFRKEGQNVTLSCEQNLNHDAMYWYRQDPGQGLRLIYYSQIVNDFQKGDIAEGYSVSREKKESFPLTVTSAQKNPTAFYLCASSIATGGNTEAFFGQGTRLTVV.